The 9 T cell receptor beta chains given below trace back to one sample, sequenced in a study of shared clonotypes between healthy human individuals. Method: immunoSEQ multiplex PCR; TCRdb's copy keeps in-frame clones and lacks some. Here the sample spans roughly 220,000 clones, over 60% being singletons. The sequenced sample consisted of memory CD4+ T cells sorted from blood. Subset described: CD45RA-negative fraction. Source of these receptors: a man in his thirties or forties in good health.

The chain links TRBV11-3 to TRBJ2-3; a weak D match, TRBD1 (6 bases). V dropped 1 base and J dropped 0 bases, with 14 bases sitting between them. Germline-derived CDR1 and CDR2 are SGHNT and YENEEA. CDR3 length: 17 amino acids. The CDR3 is CASSLVRGGRSTDTQYF. The CDR3, as DNA: TGTGCCAGCAGCTTAGTGCGAGGGGGAAGGAGCACAGATACGCAGTATTTT.

The genes are TRBV6-4 and TRBJ2-1; TRBD2 is a possible D gene (7 bases). Germline assignment: CDR1 MRHNA and CDR2 SNTAGT. The ends were cut back, 2 bases at V and 4 bases at J, with 21 bases in the middle. The CDR3 is made up of 18 amino acids. The CDR3 region has the DNA TGTGCCAGCAGTGACCCGGCACAGGGCGGGAGACCTTACAATGAGCAGTTCTTC. Translating gives CASSDPAQGGRPYNEQFF.

The gene calls are TRBV7-3 and TRBJ2-5; unclear D gene. V lost 2 bases and J lost 3, with 7 bases in between. This CDR3 spans 13 amino acids. The germline V gene has CDR1 SGHTA and CDR2 FQGTGA. The CDR3 reads CASSLQSKETQYF. The CDR3 bases are TGTGCCAGCAGCTTACAGTCGAAAGAGACCCAGTACTTC. The whole variable domain, filled in from reference TRBV7-3 and TRBJ2-5, reads GAGVSQTPSNKVTEKGKYVELRCDPISGHTALYWYRQSLGQGPEFLIYFQGTGAADDSGLPNDRFFAVRPEGSVSTLKIQRTERGDSAVYLCASSLQSKETQYFGPGTRLLVL.

The DNA of the CDR3 is TGTGCCAGCAGTTTAGGGGCGGGAGGAGTAAACGAGCAGTACTTC. Translation gives CASSLGAGGVNEQYF. The chain carries TRBV28 and TRBJ2-7; TRBD2 matches at 8 bases. Trimming cost V 2 bases and J 5 bases; bases outside gene matches: 8. Germline loops: CDR1 MDHEN, CDR2 SYDVKM. The CDR3 loop spans 15 amino acids.

The gene calls are TRBV5-1 and TRBJ1-5, with D maybe TRBD1 (5 bases). Germline CDR1 reads SGHRS; CDR2 reads YFSETQ. V was cut by 7 bases and J by 4 bases, with 12 bases left in between. The CDR3 sequence is 13 residues long. The CDR3 protein is CASAAGTNQPQHF. The CDR3, as DNA: TGCGCCAGCGCGGCAGGGACGAATCAGCCCCAGCATTTT.

The V gene is TRBV20-1, the J gene TRBJ2-7; D not certain. Per the germline V gene, CDR1 is DFQATT and CDR2 is SNEGSKA (reference sequence). The CDR3 totals 10 residues. V was shortened by 3 bases and J by 5 bases, with 5 bases between the two germline ends. The CDR3 region has the DNA TGCAGTGCTAGGGCCCACGAGCAGTACTTC. It encodes CSARAHEQYF.

J is TRBJ2-7 and V is TRBV5-1; no firm D call. The CDR3 covers 13 residues. The germline gives CDR1 SGHRS, CDR2 YFSETQ. Deletions cut 0 bases from V and 0 bases from J, with 4 bases between. The CDR3, as DNA: TGCGCCAGCAGCTTGGACATCTCCTACGAGCAGTACTTC. It codes for CASSLDISYEQYF.

The gene calls are TRBV6-5 and TRBJ2-2, with TRBD2 as a possible D gene (6 bases). This CDR3 contains 15 residues. Germline V gene lookup returns CDR1 MNHEY and CDR2 SVGAGI. V was shortened by 2 bases and J by 5 bases, with 12 bases between the two germline ends. The CDR3 sequence is CASSYPGARTGELFF. The CDR3 DNA follows: TGTGCCAGCAGTTACCCGGGAGCGCGGACCGGGGAGCTGTTTTTT.

This sequence joins TRBV28 and TRBJ1-2; D gene unclear. CDR1 is MDHEN and CDR2 is SYDVKM in the germline V gene. The CDR3 runs to 15 residues. V was shortened by 3 bases and J by 4 bases, with 15 bases between the two germline ends. The CDR3 is CASSFALDGRYGYTF. In nucleotides, the CDR3 is TGTGCCAGCAGTTTCGCCCTGGACGGCCGCTATGGCTACACCTTC.